This T cell receptor (beta chain) was recovered during a study of blood T cell repertoires in COVID-19. In the study overall: Italy, Spain and the United States were the sources of the convalescent and acute COVID-19 samples. Sources were T cells, B-cell-depleted T cells, or PBMCs; the material itself was cDNA or gDNA.

CDR3 length equals 20 residues. V gave up 0 bases and J gave up 0 bases, with 19 bases separating them. Germline V gene data show CDR1 as SGHRS and CDR2 as YFSETQ. The authors' processing: The assay estimated nucleated cells by amplifying reference gene primers. Generated by immunoSEQ multiplex PCR, the TCRdb table keeps only in-frame clones and is missing some. The V and J calls and clone size are taken from that table; D and trimming were inferred from the DNA. The sample yields some 90,000 clones, around 67% seen once. The genes are TRBV5-1 and TRBJ1-6, with unresolved D. The receptor comes from an older woman in a cohort sampled during active or convalescent COVID-19. The sequenced sample was peripheral blood. Written as DNA, the CDR3 is TGCGCCAGCAGCTTGGATTCCCGGGATCCATCGAGCTCCTATAATTCACCCCTCCACTTT. Encoded protein: CASSLDSRDPSSSYNSPLHF.